The 7 T cell receptor beta chains listed next were all sequenced from one sample in a study of vaccination and CD4 T cells after COVID-19 (dated 2022 in TCRdb). The receptor library was made with PCR. Sequencing used an Illumina iSeq 100. DNA from cultured CD4+ T cells underwent TCR sequencing with the Oncomine TCR Beta short-read assay at the Johns Hopkins FTIC core. TCRdb passed the public sequencing reads through fastp at Q25 and MiXCR, retaining productive beta sequences. Merged by CDR3 protein, the rows form single entries marked with the most common genes and DNA. The sample profile shows thousands of distinct CDR3 sequences; roughly 60% of them were found once. The top ten constitute 25% to 40% of the sample. The treatment or condition label, as the study defines it: roughly 10-day PBMC culture with coronavirus spike peptide pools or control peptides (ViraFEST assay). These receptors lack a known antigen.

The specimen was CD4+ T cells from blood, cultured in vitro. These receptors were obtained from a human donor who had recovered from COVID-19.

The chain couples TRBV10-1 to TRBJ1-6; D gene uncertain. The CDR3 is 13 residues long. V dropped 4 bases and J dropped 7 bases, with 8 bases sitting between them. Germline lookup yields CDR1 WNHNN and CDR2 SYGVQD (reference sequence). The CDR3 region is CASSGGPNSPLHF. CDR3 nucleotide sequence: TGCGCCAGCAGTGGCGGGCCAAATTCACCCCTCCACTTT.

The chain employs TRBV5-1 and TRBJ2-2, with 7 bases that match TRBD1. CDR1 SGHRS and CDR2 YFSETQ come from the germline V gene. With V trimmed by 4 bases and J by 5 bases, 11 bases remained unmatched. The CDR3 spans 16 residues. The CDR3 DNA is TGCGCCAGCAGCGGTTCAGGGGGATCGCTGACCGGGGAGCTGTTTTTT. Amino acids: CASSGSGGSLTGELFF.

The gene calls are TRBV19 and TRBJ1-5, with D unclear. The CDR3 has 14 residues. V was shortened by 5 bases and J by 2 bases, with 10 bases between the two germline ends. Germline V CDR1 and CDR2: LNHDA, SQIVND (reference sequence). The CDR3 reads CASSGGDGNQPQHF. As DNA, the CDR3 is TGTGCCAGTAGTGGAGGTGATGGCAATCAGCCCCAGCATTTT.

CDR3 in DNA: TGTGCCAGCAGAACCACGACAGGGGGCCACAATGAGCAGTTCTTC. Protein: CASRTTTGGHNEQFF. The chain combines TRBV2 with TRBJ2-1; 10 nucleotides agree with TRBD1. V dropped 6 bases and J dropped 5; count of bases not matched to a gene: 7. Germline CDR1 reads SNHLY; CDR2 reads FYNNEI. The CDR3 extends over 15 amino acids. The variable domain in full, with the rest retrieved from reference TRBV2 and TRBJ2-1, is EPEVTQTPSHQVTQMGQEVILRCVPISNHLYFYWYRQILGQKVEFLVSFYNNEISEKSEIFDDQFSVERPDGSNFTLKIRSTKLEDSAMYFCASRTTTGGHNEQFFGPGTRLTVL.

In nucleotides, the CDR3 is TGTGCCAGCAGTTACCCCCGCGGGCGGAGCCCCGGGGAGCTGTTTTTT. Encoded protein: CASSYPRGRSPGELFF. The J gene is TRBJ2-2, the V gene TRBV6-2 or TRBV6-3; a weak D match, TRBD2 (5 bases). The CDR3 is 16 amino acids. CDR1 is MNHEY, CDR2 SVGEGT, per germline. V lost 2 bases and J 6 bases, leaving 16 bases between the germline ends.

This clonotype was counted a few times. The rearrangement uses TRBV7-8 and TRBJ1-1; D perhaps matches TRBD1 (5 bases). CDR1 and CDR2 from the germline V gene are SGHVS and FQNEAQ. The CDR3 covers 15 residues. V was pared by 1 base and J by 1 base, with 10 bases between. The CDR3 sequence is CASSLGRQGNTEAFF. The CDR3 DNA follows: TGTGCCAGCAGCTTAGGTCGGCAGGGGAACACTGAAGCTTTCTTT.

The rearrangement links TRBV6-1 to TRBJ2-7; TRBD1 agrees at 8 bases. With 4 bases clipped from V and 4 bases from J, the junction kept 3 bases outside the gene matches. CDR1 is MNHNS and CDR2 is SASEGT in the germline V gene. This CDR3 has 13 residues. CDR3 bases: TGTGCCAGCAGTGCACAGGGGGTTTACGAGCAGTACTTC. Its protein is CASSAQGVYEQYF.